What follows is one TCR beta chain and its context. The table came from immunoSEQ multiplex PCR; TCRdb's copy has only in-frame clones and leaves some out. This repertoire shows about 610,000 clones, roughly 90% found once; its top ten account for 0.0095% to 0.011%. This sample was included in a study of shared T cell receptors in the human thymus. This CDR3 comprises 13 residues. With 6 bases removed from V and 4 bases from J, the gap between germline ends came to 12 bases. Germline V gene lookup returns CDR1 SNHLY and CDR2 FYNNEI. These data were likewise used in another study, on human thymus T cells.

The specimen sequenced was thymocytes. The TCR comes from a boy in the first two years of life with a congenital heart defect. V gene TRBV2 combines with J gene TRBJ2-5, with a tentative D call TRBD1 (6 bases). The CDR3 reads CASRDSGRETQYF. CDR3 nucleotide sequence: TGTGCCAGCAGGGACAGTGGTAGAGAGACCCAGTACTTC.